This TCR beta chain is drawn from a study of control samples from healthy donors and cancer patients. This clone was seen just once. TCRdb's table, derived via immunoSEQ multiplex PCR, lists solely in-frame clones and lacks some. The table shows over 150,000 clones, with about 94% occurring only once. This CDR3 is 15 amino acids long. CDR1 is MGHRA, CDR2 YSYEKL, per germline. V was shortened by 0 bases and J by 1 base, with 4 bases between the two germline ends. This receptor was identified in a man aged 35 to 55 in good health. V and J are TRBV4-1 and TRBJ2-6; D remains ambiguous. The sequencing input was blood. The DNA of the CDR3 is TGCGCCAGCAGCCAAGATCCGTCTGGGGCCAACGTCCTGACTTTC. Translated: CASSQDPSGANVLTF.